Listed below are T cell receptor beta chains from one sample, sequenced in a study of shared clonotypes between healthy human individuals. Only in-frame clones appear in the TCRdb table, and some are missing; sequencing was by immunoSEQ multiplex PCR. The sample includes under 2,000,000 clones, about 95% seen only once; the top ten take roughly 1%. Sequencing was done on a sample of naive CD8+ T cells sorted from blood. The receptor set was obtained from a man between 18 and 35 years old in good health. Each CDR3 is given with its conserved first and last residue. Fields, in order: V gene, clone size, D gene, J gene, CDR3 DNA, CDR3 protein. The D gene is left open where the match is weak. Clone size appears in some rows only: once, few, many, or a class for an expanded clone.

TRBV2	.	TRBD2	TRBJ2-5	TGTGCCGAACTAGCGGGGGGATTCCAAGAGACCCAGTACTTC	CAELAGGFQETQYF
TRBV30	.	.	TRBJ1-1	TGTGCCTGGAGCTTCGGGGGTTTGAACACTGAAGCTTTCTTT	CAWSFGGLNTEAFF
TRBV5-6	.	TRBD2	TRBJ2-1	TGTGCCAGCAGCTGGTGGGGGGGATCCTACAATGAGCAGTTCTTC	CASSWWGGSYNEQFF
TRBV9	.	TRBD2	TRBJ2-3	TGTGCCAGCAGCGTACCCGAGGGGGTAGCGGGACCCACAGATACGCAGTATTTT	CASSVPEGVAGPTDTQYF
TRBV19	.	TRBD2	TRBJ2-7	TGTGCCAGTAGCCTATACATAGCGGGAGGGCGGAGCGAGCAGTACTTC	CASSLYIAGGRSEQYF
TRBV7-9	.	.	TRBJ2-5	TGTGCCAGCAGCTTAGTCCCAGGGGTCGAGACCCAGTACTTC	CASSLVPGVETQYF
TRBV7-9	.	TRBD1	TRBJ1-5	TGTGCCAGCAGCCAAACCGGAACAGGGGGCGAACAGCCCCAGCATTTT	CASSQTGTGGEQPQHF
TRBV7-2	.	TRBD2	TRBJ2-3	TGTGCCAGCAGCTTAGTGGGACTAGCGGGAGCAGATACGCAGTATTTT	CASSLVGLAGADTQYF
TRBV19	.	.	TRBJ1-1	TGTGCCAGTAGTATAGTCGGAGGGGTCAGCGCTGAAGCTTTCTTT	CASSIVGGVSAEAFF
TRBV5-1	.	.	TRBJ1-1	TGCGCCAGCAGCTTCTTTGGAAGCCCAGGCCCTGAAGCTTTCTTT	CASSFFGSPGPEAFF
TRBV10-1	.	TRBD2	TRBJ2-1	TGCGCCAGCAGCCCGGGACTAGCCCCCAATGAGCAGTTCTTC	CASSPGLAPNEQFF
TRBV5-5	.	.	TRBJ1-1	TGTGCCAGCAGCTTTGACAGCTGGGTTGGTAACACTGAAGCTTTCTTT	CASSFDSWVGNTEAFF
TRBV19	.	TRBD1	TRBJ1-5	TGTGCCAGTAGTATAGATCCAGACCGGGACAGAGATAGCAATCAGCCCCAGCATTTT	CASSIDPDRDRDSNQPQHF
TRBV7-9	once	TRBD1	TRBJ2-1	TGTGCCAGCAGCTACGGACAGGGGGCAGGAAATGAGCAGTTCTTC	CASSYGQGAGNEQFF
TRBV5-6	.	.	TRBJ1-2	TGTGCCAGCAGCTGGACCGAGAACTATGGCTACACCTTC	CASSWTENYGYTF
TRBV4-3	.	TRBD2	TRBJ2-7	TGCGCCAGCAGCCCCGGACTAGGCTACGAGCAGTACTTC	CASSPGLGYEQYF
TRBV7-9	once	TRBD1	TRBJ2-2	TGTGCCAGCAGATTTACAGGGGCGGCCGGCGGGGAGCTGTTTTTT	CASRFTGAAGGELFF
TRBV27	.	.	TRBJ2-1	TGTGCCAGCAGCCAGACGGTCCACAATGAGCAGTTCTTC	CASSQTVHNEQFF
TRBV9	.	.	TRBJ2-1	TGTGCCAGCAGCGTAGTAGGGAGTTCCTACAATGAGCAGTTCTTC	CASSVVGSSYNEQFF
TRBV2	.	.	TRBJ2-3	TGTGCCAGCAGGGAAACAGATACGCAGTATTTT	CASRETDTQYF
TRBV2	.	.	TRBJ1-6	TGTGCCAGCAGTGAACATTCGGGGGCAAATTCACCCCTCCACTTT	CASSEHSGANSPLHF
TRBV2	.	TRBD1	TRBJ1-2	TGTGCCAGCGCTGCGGGACAGGGAGATGGCTACACCTTC	CASAAGQGDGYTF
TRBV27	once	.	TRBJ2-1	TGTGCCAGCAGCTTAAGCGGGTGGACCTACAATGAGCAGTTCTTC	CASSLSGWTYNEQFF
TRBV4-3	.	.	TRBJ1-6	TGCGCCAGCAGCCAAACTTATCTGTCGGATTCACCCCTCCACTTT	CASSQTYLSDSPLHF
TRBV5-4	few	.	TRBJ1-1	TGTGCCAGCAGCTTGGACAGGGCCCACGGAGCTTTCTTT	CASSLDRAHGAFF
TRBV27	.	.	TRBJ2-7	TGTGCCAGCAGACCCTTGGCAGGCCCGGCGGGGGAGCAGTACTTC	CASRPLAGPAGEQYF